These T cell receptor beta chains were read from a single sample in a study of siplizumab effects on memory and regulatory T cells. Measured with immunoSEQ multiplex PCR; TCRdb has only the in-frame clones, and not every one. The data show 62,000 or so clones, over 65% seen once. Sequencing was done on a sample of memory CD4+ T cells sorted from blood. The receptor set was obtained from a human donor in good health. CDR3s include the opening cysteine and the closing phenylalanine or tryptophan. A D gene is named only where the DNA matches it firmly. Clone size appears in some rows only: once, few, many, or a class for an expanded clone.

d_call	v_call	clone_size	j_call	cdr3_aa	cdr3_nt
TRBD1	TRBV14	NA	TRBJ2-1	CASRYRGSEQFF	TGTGCCAGCAGGTACAGGGGGTCTGAGCAGTTCTTC
TRBD2	TRBV6-6	NA	TRBJ2-5	CASSHGPGLAGETQYF	TGTGCCAGCAGTCACGGTCCGGGACTAGCGGGAGAGACCCAGTACTTC
NA	TRBV25-1	NA	TRBJ1-2	CASSAGDWLEGYTF	TGTGCCAGCAGTGCTGGGGACTGGCTAGAGGGCTACACCTTC
TRBD2	TRBV6-6	NA	TRBJ2-7	CASSKAGESSYEQYF	TGTGCCAGCAGTAAAGCGGGAGAGAGCTCCTACGAGCAGTACTTC
NA	TRBV5-4	NA	TRBJ2-5	CASSLKGGREETQYF	TGTGCCAGCAGCTTGAAAGGTGGGCGGGAAGAGACCCAGTACTTC
NA	TRBV10-2	NA	TRBJ2-7	CASSDPSVSYEQYF	TGCGCCAGCAGTGACCCCAGCGTTTCCTACGAGCAGTACTTC
NA	TRBV4-1	NA	TRBJ2-5	CASSQVLQETQYF	TGCGCCAGCAGCCAAGTCTTACAAGAGACCCAGTACTTC
NA	TRBV6-1	NA	TRBJ2-7	CASSERRDSSEQYF	TGTGCCAGCAGTGAAAGGAGGGACAGTAGCGAGCAGTACTTC
NA	TRBV2	NA	TRBJ1-2	CASRPDGGGGYTF	TGTGCCAGCAGGCCTGACGGTGGAGGTGGCTACACCTTC
TRBD1	TRBV2	once	TRBJ1-3	CASSDVGTGGTIYF	TGTGCCAGCAGTGATGTCGGGACAGGGGGCACCATATATTTT
NA	TRBV2	NA	TRBJ2-7	CASSVLYEQYF	TGTGCCAGCAGTGTTCTTTACGAGCAGTACTTC
TRBD1	TRBV15	NA	TRBJ2-7	CATSSLAGTGGEQYF	TGTGCCACCAGCAGTTTGGCCGGGACAGGGGGCGAGCAGTACTTC
NA	TRBV6-1	NA	TRBJ1-2	CASRDTSRGGYTF	TGTGCCAGCAGAGACACCTCCCGAGGGGGCTACACCTTC
NA	TRBV20-1	once	TRBJ1-2	CSARRGVGYTF	TGCAGTGCCCGTCGAGGGGTTGGCTACACCTTC
NA	TRBV19	NA	TRBJ1-5	CASSKGVGNQPQHF	TGTGCCAGTAGTAAAGGAGTAGGCAATCAGCCCCAGCATTTT
TRBD1	TRBV11-2	NA	TRBJ1-1	CASSLDRGTEAFF	TGTGCCAGCAGCTTGGACAGGGGAACTGAAGCTTTCTTT
NA	TRBV19	NA	TRBJ2-7	CASRKTGSSYEQYF	TGTGCCAGTAGGAAAACAGGGAGCTCCTACGAGCAGTACTTC
NA	TRBV7-6	NA	TRBJ2-7	CASSLSITYEQYF	TGTGCCAGCAGCTTAAGCATAACCTACGAGCAGTACTTC
TRBD1	TRBV27	NA	TRBJ1-2	CASSARDSNYGYTF	TGTGCCAGCAGTGCCCGGGACAGTAACTATGGCTACACCTTC
NA	TRBV11-1	NA	TRBJ1-6	CASSLAYDWSSPLHF	TGTGCCAGCAGCTTAGCGTACGACTGGAGTTCACCCCTCCACTTT
NA	TRBV11-3	once	TRBJ2-1	CASSLAGEGYNEQFF	TGTGCCAGCAGCTTAGCAGGGGAAGGGTACAATGAGCAGTTCTTC
TRBD1	TRBV18	NA	TRBJ1-2	CASSPRGTGGSANYGYTF	TGTGCCAGCTCACCGAGGGGGACAGGGGGCTCAGCTAACTATGGCTACACCTTC
NA	TRBV7-2	NA	TRBJ2-3	CASRGIPDTQYF	TGTGCCAGCAGAGGGATCCCAGATACGCAGTATTTT
NA	TRBV12-5	NA	TRBJ1-4	CASGWGVATNEKLFF	TGTGCTAGTGGGTGGGGGGTGGCAACTAATGAAAAACTGTTTTTT
NA	TRBV5-1	NA	TRBJ1-1	CASSLGDVAEAFF	TGCGCCAGCAGCTTGGGTGATGTAGCTGAAGCTTTCTTT
NA	TRBV6-1	once	TRBJ1-2	CASSAETGSPSYGYTF	TGTGCCAGCAGTGCTGAAACAGGGAGCCCCAGCTATGGCTACACCTTC
TRBD1	TRBV13	NA	TRBJ1-1	CASSAHRGEAFF	TGTGCCAGCAGCGCCCACAGGGGTGAAGCTTTCTTT
NA	TRBV5-6	once	TRBJ1-4	CAGSPGATNEKLFF	TGTGCCGGCTCCCCAGGGGCAACTAATGAAAAACTGTTTTTT
NA	TRBV4-1	NA	TRBJ2-3	CASSQEALQGRDTQYF	TGCGCCAGCAGCCAAGAGGCCCTCCAGGGAAGGGATACGCAGTATTTT
TRBD1	TRBV2	NA	TRBJ1-4	CAVSSQGLTNEKLFF	TGTGCCGTTTCCTCACAGGGGTTGACTAATGAAAAACTGTTTTTT
NA	TRBV5-6	NA	TRBJ1-5	CASSEGTVNQPQHF	TGTGCCAGCAGCGAGGGGACCGTCAATCAGCCCCAGCATTTT
TRBD2	TRBV6-4	NA	TRBJ2-1	CASSQWGKRGSNEQFF	TGTGCCAGCAGCCAGTGGGGCAAGCGGGGGAGCAATGAGCAGTTCTTC
NA	TRBV4-1	NA	TRBJ1-3	CASSHPGRSSGNTIYF	TGCGCCAGCAGCCACCCGGGACGGAGCTCTGGAAACACCATATATTTT
NA	TRBV7-2	NA	TRBJ1-4	CASSLLWGEKLFF	TGTGCCAGCAGCTTGCTGTGGGGTGAAAAACTGTTTTTT
NA	TRBV7-3	NA	TRBJ2-2	CASSLRSGVNTGELFF	TGTGCCAGCAGCTTAAGGTCAGGGGTGAACACCGGGGAGCTGTTTTTT
NA	TRBV11-2	NA	TRBJ2-2	CASSSGRRNTGELFF	TGTGCCAGCAGCTCAGGACGGCGGAACACCGGGGAGCTGTTTTTT
TRBD2	TRBV11-2	NA	TRBJ2-3	CASSLTGTSGTTGTQYF	TGTGCCAGCAGCTTGACCGGGACTAGTGGTACTACTGGTACGCAGTATTTT
NA	TRBV15	once	TRBJ2-2	CATGRDGNTGELFF	TGTGCCACCGGGCGGGACGGGAACACCGGGGAGCTGTTTTTT
NA	TRBV14	NA	TRBJ1-5	CASSQLTSNQPQHF	TGTGCCAGCAGCCAACTGACAAGCAATCAGCCCCAGCATTTT
NA	TRBV7-8	NA	TRBJ1-4	CASSLAGSEKLFF	TGTGCCAGCAGCTTAGCAGGGAGTGAAAAACTGTTTTTT
NA	TRBV7-9	once	TRBJ1-1	CASSLGTAEAFF	TGTGCCAGCAGCCTGGGGACTGCGGAAGCTTTCTTT
TRBD1	TRBV12-5	NA	TRBJ1-1	CASGLVQGQLVEAFF	TGTGCTAGTGGTTTGGTACAGGGGCAATTGGTTGAAGCTTTCTTT
TRBD1	TRBV29-1	NA	TRBJ1-4	CSGRTGREKLFF	TGCAGCGGAAGGACAGGGCGGGAAAAACTGTTTTTT
NA	TRBV6-4	NA	TRBJ1-1	CASRGTYLNTEAFF	TGTGCCAGCAGGGGAACTTATCTGAACACTGAAGCTTTCTTT
TRBD2	TRBV7-9	NA	TRBJ2-3	CASSLYRGGTDTQYF	TGTGCCAGCAGCTTGTACCGGGGGGGGACAGATACGCAGTATTTT
TRBD1	TRBV12-5	NA	TRBJ2-5	CASGGTGGVQETQYF	TGTGCTAGTGGGGGGACAGGGGGCGTCCAAGAGACCCAGTACTTC
NA	TRBV9	NA	TRBJ1-3	CASSSPGNTIYF	TGTGCCAGCAGCTCTCCGGGAAACACCATATATTTT
NA	TRBV6-5	NA	TRBJ1-2	CASSGQQGNYGYTF	TGTGCCAGCAGTGGACAACAGGGTAACTATGGCTACACCTTC
NA	TRBV25-1	once	TRBJ1-2	CASSLGTNYGYTF	TGTGCCAGCAGTCTGGGTACTAACTATGGCTACACCTTC